This T cell receptor beta chain was recorded in a study of T cell changes during pregnancy in multiple sclerosis. V lost 6 bases and J lost 3, with 12 bases in between. Germline CDR1 and CDR2: SGHVS and FQNEAQ. The CDR3 has 13 amino acids. Here immunoSEQ multiplex PCR was the method, and the copy in TCRdb shows in-frame clones only, minus some. The top ten hold 2% to 2.5% of the sample, which has 91,000 or so clones, approximately 92% seen once. This clonotype was sampled from a female donor with multiple sclerosis, enrolled in a pregnancy study. The chain couples TRBV7-8 to TRBJ2-7; unclear D gene. Sequencing was performed on peripheral blood, taken after pregnancy. The CDR3 DNA reads as TGTGCCAGCAGTCAAACAGAGAACTACGAGCAGTACTTC. Protein: CASSQTENYEQYF.